This TCR beta chain came from a study of T cell responses to AZD1222 COVID-19 vaccine. The data were produced by immunoSEQ multiplex PCR, yet TCRdb's version contains in-frame clones alone and is incomplete. The repertoire holds over 100,000 clones, with over 75% as singletons. Germline-derived CDR1 and CDR2 are SQVTM and ANQGSEA. V dropped 3 bases and J dropped 4 bases, with 4 bases sitting between them. The CDR3 length is 11 residues. The material sequenced was peripheral blood, taken on day 0 of AZD1222 vaccination. The sequence was obtained from an adult in good health. V usage is TRBV29-1 and J usage is TRBJ1-3; D unresolved. CDR3 bases: TGCAGCGTTGAGAGGGGAAACACCATATATTTT. Translating gives CSVERGNTIYF.